The 12 T cell receptor beta chains given below trace back to one sample, sequenced in a study of T cells in Graves' hyperthyroidism and ophthalmopathy. Amplification targeted TCR beta CDR3 regions from RNA transcripts. A first-round RT-PCR of the TCR CDR3 used the HTBI primer set. MiXCR, applied by TCRdb to the multiplex PCR reads, yields one record per CDR3 protein. The sample carries approximately 640,000 distinct CDR3 sequences, roughly 17% recorded once. The sequenced sample was blood. These receptors were collected from a man aged 45-65 years with Graves' hyperthyroidism.

On this clonotype itself: In this CDR3 the conserved last residue, phenylalanine or tryptophan, is missing, so a read error is likely. The V and J genes are TRBV5-4 and TRBJ1-2; D possibly corresponds to TRBD1 (5 bases). The CDR3 runs 18 residues. Germline V gene data show CDR1 as SGHNT and CDR2 as YYREEE (reference sequence). V lost 3 bases, J lost 5 bases, and 26 bases lay in between. The CDR3 nucleotides read TGTGCCAGCAGCTCTAATCCTAGCCGGGACGGCTTACCGTATGGCTACACCTTG. Translating gives CASSSNPSRDGLPYGYTL.

This clonotype occurred many times. CDR3 nucleotide sequence: TGTGCCAGCAGTCCGGACTGGGGTGCTGGGGCCAACGTCCTGACTTTC. Protein: CASSPDWGAGANVLTF. The chain carries TRBV6-1 and TRBJ2-6; weak D call: TRBD2 (5 bases). V shed 5 bases and J shed 2 bases, with 13 bases lying between them. CDR3 length equals 16 residues. Germline V gene sequence: CDR1 MNHNS, CDR2 SASEGT.

This clonotype showed up many times. The rearrangement uses TRBV12-3 or TRBV12-4 and TRBJ2-1, with a weak D call TRBD2 (5 bases). The V gene lost 3 bases and the J gene lost 9 bases, with 12 bases spanning the gap. This CDR3 spans 13 amino acids. CDR3 region: CASSLGEGGEQFF. The DNA of the CDR3 is TGTGCCAGCAGTTTGGGTGAGGGTGGTGAGCAGTTCTTC.

The sample holds many counts of this clonotype. This chain joins TRBV20-1 and TRBJ2-1, with 9 bases aligning to TRBD2. The junction had 5 bases not matched to a gene; V was cut back by 0 bases and J by 5 bases. The germline V gene encodes CDR1 DFQATT and CDR2 SNEGSKA (reference sequence). The CDR3 is 15 residues long. The CDR3 DNA reads TGCAGTGCTAGAGATCCAGCGGGAGGAAACAATGAGCAGTTCTTC. This codes for CSARDPAGGNNEQFF.

The J gene is TRBJ1-2, the V gene TRBV20-1; D might be TRBD1 (6 bases). The CDR3 is 14 amino acids. V lost 3 bases and J lost 8, with 19 bases in between. Per the germline V gene, CDR1 is DFQATT and CDR2 is SNEGSKA (reference sequence). The CDR3 protein is CSASPSGGAQGYTF. CDR3 sequence (DNA): TGCAGTGCTAGTCCCTCGGGGGGCGCACAGGGCTACACCTTC.

The table lists this clonotype with many counts. The chain combines TRBV28 with TRBJ2-3, with TRBD2 matching 10 bases. Germline V CDR1 and CDR2: MDHEN, SYDVKM. The CDR3 has 16 residues. V shed 5 bases, J shed 6 bases, and the junction held 11 bases outside the gene matches. The CDR3 here is CASSLSSAGGLDTQYF. DNA of the CDR3: TGTGCCAGCAGTCTCTCTTCAGCGGGAGGGCTTGATACGCAGTATTTT.

CDR3 nucleotide sequence: TGCAGCGTTGGGATCTTTACGAGTACTGAAGCTTTCTTT. Its translation is CSVGIFTSTEAFF. The chain links TRBV29-1 to TRBJ1-1; no definite D call. Between the trimmed V and J ends, which lost 4 bases and 5 bases, there was a span of 14 bases. Germline V lookup: CDR1 SQVTM, CDR2 ANQGSEA. The CDR3 covers 13 residues.

At least ten counts were recorded for this clonotype. The rearrangement joins TRBV2 to TRBJ2-1; 14 nucleotides line up with TRBD2. Trimming at V came to 3 bases and at J to 9 bases, leaving 4 bases not matched to a gene. The CDR3 length is 15 residues. CDR1 and CDR2 from the germline V gene are SNHLY and FYNNEI. The CDR3 region has the DNA TGTGCCAGCAGTGAGACTAGCGGGAGGGAAGTTGAGCAGTTCTTC. This gives the protein CASSETSGREVEQFF.

This clonotype has a handful of counts. DNA for the CDR3: TGCGCCAGCAGCTTTGACACTAGCTCCTACAATGAGCAGTTCTTC. Its protein product is CASSFDTSSYNEQFF. This sequence joins TRBV5-1 and TRBJ2-1; D might be TRBD2 (5 bases). The CDR3 is 15 amino acids. The ends were cut back, 2 bases at V and 0 bases at J, with 9 bases in the middle. Per the germline V gene, CDR1 is SGHRS and CDR2 is YFSETQ.

In this sample, this clonotype turned up many times. The chain links TRBV2 to TRBJ2-5; tentative D call: TRBD1 (5 bases). The germline V and J ends were trimmed by 7 bases and 4 bases, with 10 bases remaining between them. The CDR3 contains 12 residues. Germline V lookup: CDR1 SNHLY, CDR2 FYNNEI. The CDR3 bases are TGTGCCAGCATGGGGCCGGGAGAGACCCAGTACTTC. Amino acid sequence: CASMGPGETQYF. The whole variable domain, filled in from reference TRBV2 and TRBJ2-5, reads EPEVTQTPSHQVTQMGQEVILRCVPISNHLYFYWYRQILGQKVEFLVSFYNNEISEKSEIFDDQFSVERPDGSNFTLKIRSTKLEDSAMYFCASMGPGETQYFGPGTRLLVL.

The rearrangement uses TRBV5-1 and TRBJ2-5, with 9 nucleotides matching TRBD2. The CDR3 loop spans 16 amino acids. Germline CDR1 and CDR2: SGHRS and YFSETQ. The trim removed 1 base at V and 3 bases at J, leaving 7 bases unmatched. CDR3 nucleotides: TGCGCCAGCAGCTTGATCCTAGCGGGAAGGGAAGAGACCCAGTACTTC. Translated, it gives CASSLILAGREETQYF.

This clonotype was recorded a few times. The genes are TRBV20-1 and TRBJ1-4; D ambiguous. The CDR3 covers 14 residues. Between the trimmed V and J ends, which lost 2 bases and 0 bases, there was a span of 7 bases. The germline V gene has CDR1 DFQATT and CDR2 SNEGSKA (reference sequence). CDR3 in DNA: TGCAGTGCTAGAATCGGCGCAACTAATGAAAAACTGTTTTTT. Translating gives CSARIGATNEKLFF.